This T cell receptor (beta chain) was profiled in a study of T cell responses to AZD1222 COVID-19 vaccine. Whole-study findings and limits: AZD1222 recipients seropositive at baseline numbered only five to seven.

A note on this clone: Its antigen remains unknown.

Sequenced by immunoSEQ multiplex PCR; TCRdb stores in-frame clones only, minus some. The data show some 200,000 clones, with roughly 92% seen just once and 8.5% to 12% held by the top ten. The sequence was collected from an adult in good health. Specimen: peripheral blood, collected on day 0 of AZD1222 vaccination.

For the CDR3, the DNA is TGTGCCAGCAGCCCGGGGACTAGCGGTGTTTTGGGGGAGACCCAGTACTTC. This encodes CASSPGTSGVLGETQYF. The V and J genes are TRBV7-9 and TRBJ2-5; 11 bases agree with TRBD2. The CDR3 length is 17 residues. V was clipped by 5 bases and J by 5 bases; unmatched bases: 13. Germline V lookup: CDR1 SEHNR, CDR2 FQNEAQ (reference sequence). The whole variable domain, remainder taken from reference TRBV7-9 and TRBJ2-5, is DTGVSQNPRHKITKRGQNVTFRCDPISEHNRLYWYRQTLGQGPEFLTYFQNEAQLEKSRLLSDRFSAERPKGSFSTLEIQRTEQGDSAMYLCASSPGTSGVLGETQYFGPGTRLLVL.